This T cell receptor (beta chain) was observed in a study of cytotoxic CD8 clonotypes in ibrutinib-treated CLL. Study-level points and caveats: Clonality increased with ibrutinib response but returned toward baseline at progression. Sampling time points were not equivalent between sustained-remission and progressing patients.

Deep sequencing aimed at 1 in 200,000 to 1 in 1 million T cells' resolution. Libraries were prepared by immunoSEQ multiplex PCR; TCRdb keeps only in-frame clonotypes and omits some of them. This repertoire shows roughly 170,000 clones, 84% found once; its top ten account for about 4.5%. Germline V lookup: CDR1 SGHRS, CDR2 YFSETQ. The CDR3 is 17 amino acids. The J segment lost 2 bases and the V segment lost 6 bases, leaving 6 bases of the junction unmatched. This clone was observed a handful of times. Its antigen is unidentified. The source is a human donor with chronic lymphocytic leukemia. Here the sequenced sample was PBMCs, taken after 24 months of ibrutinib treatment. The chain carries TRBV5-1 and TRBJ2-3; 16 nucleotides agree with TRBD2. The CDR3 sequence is CASNLGLAGGITDTQYF. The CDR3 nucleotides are TGCGCCAGCAACCTGGGACTAGCGGGGGGGATCACAGATACGCAGTATTTT.